Below are 24 T cell receptor beta chains sequenced from a single sample in a study of T cell repertoires in cytomegalovirus infection. In TCRdb, the reads were re-called with MiXCR into one record per CDR3 protein. The table lists a few hundred thousand distinct CDR3 sequences, approximately 40% of them singletons. The antigens these receptors bind are not known. The sample was cultured PBMCs, taken from culture after CMV antigen stimulation. The source is a human donor in good health (CMV status not recorded). Some clones in this sample may be carry-over from other donors' samples.

The table lists this clonotype with many counts. The rearrangement joins TRBV7-2 to TRBJ1-1; tentative D call: TRBD1 (5 bases). The length of the CDR3 is 13 residues. Trimming removed 2 bases from V and 1 base from J, with 5 bases in between. Germline V gene data show CDR1 as SGHTA and CDR2 as FQGNSA. The CDR3 region is CASSLRGNTEAFF. Here the CDR3 DNA reads TGTGCCAGCAGCTTAAGGGGGAACACTGAAGCTTTCTTT.

V gene TRBV6-1 combines with J gene TRBJ2-5; possibly TRBD1 or TRBD2 for D (6 bases each). V lost 9 bases and J lost 5, with 19 bases in between. The CDR3 runs to 14 residues. Germline CDR1 is MNHNS and CDR2 is SASEGT. CDR3 residues: CASGGTGAGETQYF. CDR3 DNA sequence: TGTGCCAGTGGGGGAACGGGGGCGGGGGAGACCCAGTACTTC.

V and J are TRBV7-9 and TRBJ2-7; perhaps TRBD1 as D (5 bases). There are 15 residues in the CDR3. CDR1 and CDR2 (germline): SEHNR, FQNEAQ (reference sequence). The V and J ends lost 3 bases and 3 bases respectively, with 15 bases between them. The CDR3 DNA reads as TGTGCCAGCAGCTTTTATCAGGGAATAGACTACGAGCAGTACTTC. Protein: CASSFYQGIDYEQYF. The complete variable domain, with remaining parts taken from reference TRBV7-9 and TRBJ2-7, reads DTGVSQNPRHKITKRGQNVTFRCDPISEHNRLYWYRQTLGQGPEFLTYFQNEAQLEKSRLLSDRFSAERPKGSFSTLEIQRTEQGDSAMYLCASSFYQGIDYEQYFGPGTRLTVT.

As concerns this clonotype: One end of the junction does not line up with germline, which may come from a read error. The V gene is TRBV2, the J gene TRBJ1-5; D is possibly TRBD1 (5 bases). The CDR3 is 13 amino acids. Germline CDR1 is SNHLY and CDR2 is FYNNEI. CDR3: CASSEVRGQPQHF. DNA for the CDR3: TGTGCTAGCAGTGAAGTGAGGGGCCAGCCCCAGCATTTT.

The chain employs TRBV10-3 and TRBJ2-7; either TRBD1 or TRBD2 may fit D (6 bases each). The germline V gene encodes CDR1 ENHRY and CDR2 SYGVKD. V gave up 9 bases and J gave up 4 bases, with 19 bases separating them. This CDR3 is built from 14 residues. The CDR3 reads CAIGRGQGDYEQYF. The DNA of the CDR3 is TGTGCCATTGGTCGGGGGCAGGGAGATTACGAGCAGTACTTC.

This clonotype was counted once. The chain combines TRBV20-1 with TRBJ1-6; 10 bases line up with TRBD1. V dropped 1 base and J dropped 9; count of bases not matched to a gene: 9. This CDR3 region has 16 residues. The germline CDR1 and CDR2 sequences are DFQATT and SNEGSKA (reference sequence). DNA for the CDR3: TGCAGTGCTAGAGGTTCATGGGGACAGGGGTCTTCACCCCTCCACTTT. It codes for CSARGSWGQGSSPLHF.

This clonotype was counted a single time. The chain couples TRBV6-2 or TRBV6-3 to TRBJ2-1; 11 bases line up with TRBD2. Germline lookup yields CDR1 MNHEY and CDR2 SVGEGT. The J segment lost 2 bases and the V segment lost 6 bases, leaving 9 bases of the junction unmatched. The CDR3 length is 17 residues. The CDR3 here is CASSPGTSGLPYNEQFF. CDR3 in DNA: TGTGCCAGCAGCCCCGGGACTAGCGGACTCCCCTACAATGAGCAGTTCTTC.

This clonotype was seen more than once but under ten times. The chain recombines TRBV6-1 with TRBJ1-5; D unclear. V shed 5 bases and J shed 1 base, with 12 bases lying between them. Germline CDR1 and CDR2: MNHNS and SASEGT. The CDR3 runs 15 residues. The CDR3 spells CASSKEEWSNQPQHF. CDR3 bases: TGTGCCAGCAGTAAGGAGGAATGGAGCAATCAGCCCCAGCATTTT.

CDR3 sequence reads: CASSGSPQGTGELFF. The DNA for the CDR3 is TGTGCCAGCAGCGGATCCCCACAGGGAACCGGGGAGCTGTTTTTT. The gene calls are TRBV7-9 and TRBJ2-2; D might be TRBD1 (6 bases). The CDR3 is 15 amino acids. Between the trimmed V and J ends, which lost 5 bases and 5 bases, there was a span of 15 bases. Germline V gene sequence: CDR1 SEHNR, CDR2 FQNEAQ (reference sequence).

This clonotype has only a few counts. The genes are TRBV7-4 and TRBJ2-1; D is undetermined. The CDR3 contains 12 residues. Germline V gives CDR1 SGHVT, CDR2 SQSDAQ. V lost 2 bases and J 6 bases, leaving 5 bases between the germline ends. This CDR3 is CASSLLVNEQFF. In DNA, the CDR3 is TGTGCCAGCAGCTTATTGGTCAATGAGCAGTTCTTC.

This sequence joins TRBV6-1 and TRBJ2-1, with D possibly TRBD1 on 6 matching bases. The CDR3 totals 15 residues. The V end lost 1 base, the J end lost 2 bases, and 9 bases lay between the germline ends. The germline CDR1 and CDR2 sequences are MNHNS and SASEGT. The CDR3 nucleotides read TGTGCCAGCAGTGAAGGCCCAGGGGCCTACAATGAGCAGTTCTTC. Encoded protein: CASSEGPGAYNEQFF.

The chain carries TRBV28 and TRBJ1-5; tentatively, D is TRBD1 (6 bases). Trimming stripped 8 bases from V and 0 bases from J, with 14 bases between. The germline gives CDR1 MDHEN, CDR2 SYDVKM. There are 15 residues in the CDR3. Here the CDR3 reads CASGGRGNSNQPQHF. The CDR3 DNA sequence: TGTGCCAGCGGAGGCAGGGGCAATAGCAATCAGCCCCAGCATTTT.

V usage is TRBV7-2 and J usage is TRBJ2-3; TRBD2 agrees at 13 bases. The CDR3 has 16 residues. Trimming at V came to 6 bases and at J to 6 bases, leaving 9 bases not matched to a gene. Germline CDR1 SGHTA, CDR2 FQGNSA. CDR3 nucleotides: TGTGCCAGCAGTCGACTAGCGGGAGGCCCCAGGGATACGCAGTATTTT. It is translated as CASSRLAGGPRDTQYF.

This clonotype was picked up a small number of times. Relative to the germline gene, one junction end is altered; a read error may explain this. V is TRBV6-2 or TRBV6-3 and J is TRBJ2-2, with D possibly being TRBD1 or TRBD2 (5 bases each). The germline gives CDR1 MNHEY, CDR2 SVGEGT. This CDR3 comprises 15 residues. The CDR3 reads CASSYPKAGTVELFF. As DNA, the CDR3 is TGTGCCAGCAGTTATCCCAAGGCCGGGACCGTGGAGCTGTTTTTT.

There are a few counts of this clonotype. V gene TRBV7-9 combines with J gene TRBJ2-1, with 9 nucleotides matching TRBD2. V dropped 6 bases and J dropped 5; count of bases not matched to a gene: 14. Germline CDR1 SEHNR, CDR2 FQNEAQ (reference sequence). The CDR3 loop spans 17 amino acids. In DNA, the CDR3 is TGTGCCAGCAGAGATTTGGGGCGTGCTAGCGGGAACAATGAGCAGTTCTTC. It specifies CASRDLGRASGNNEQFF.

The V call is TRBV12-3 or TRBV12-4, the J call TRBJ2-3, with a tentative D call TRBD1 (6 bases). V dropped 8 bases and J dropped 5 bases, with 14 bases sitting between them. This CDR3 contains 13 residues. CDR3 DNA sequence: TGTGCCAGCGGGACATCCGCCGGAGATACGCAGTATTTT. As protein: CASGTSAGDTQYF.

The genes are TRBV2 and TRBJ2-1, with D maybe TRBD1 (5 bases). With 7 bases removed from V and 6 bases from J, the gap between germline ends came to 16 bases. This CDR3 contains 14 residues. Looked up from germline, CDR1 is SNHLY and CDR2 is FYNNEI. CDR3 sequence: CASTLHGQGNEQFF. CDR3 DNA: TGTGCCAGCACCCTACACGGGCAGGGCAATGAGCAGTTCTTC.

The chain is built from TRBV19 and TRBJ2-2, with 8 bases fitting TRBD1. Germline values: CDR1 LNHDA, CDR2 SQIVND (reference sequence). The CDR3 runs 15 residues. J gave up 5 bases and V 10 bases, and 12 bases lay outside the gene matches. The CDR3 bases are TGTGCCACTCACAGTGGACAGGGAGAAACCGGGGAGCTGTTTTTT. Protein: CATHSGQGETGELFF.

V is TRBV10-3 and J is TRBJ2-7; no firm D call. CDR3 length: 16 residues. Germline CDR1 and CDR2: ENHRY and SYGVKD. V lost 3 bases to trimming and J lost 5 bases, with 20 bases between them. The CDR3: CAISDSKARTANEQYF. The CDR3 DNA follows: TGTGCCATCAGTGACTCGAAGGCACGTACGGCTAACGAGCAGTACTTC.

A note on this clonotype: The CDR3 does not end in the conserved phenylalanine or tryptophan, so this is likely a read error. This chain uses TRBV7-2 with TRBJ2-5; tentatively, D is TRBD1 or TRBD2 (5 bases each). CDR3 size: 15 residues. CDR1 is SGHTA and CDR2 is FQGNSA in the germline V gene. V was pared by 1 base and J by 3 bases, with 12 bases between. Here the CDR3 reads CASSLGDPGEETQYL. CDR3 DNA: TGTGCCAGCAGCTTAGGGGACCCCGGGGAAGAGACCCAGTACCTC.

The chain is built from TRBV11-2 and TRBJ1-4, with TRBD1 as a possible D gene (6 bases). Germline CDR1 is SGHAT and CDR2 is FQNNGV. The CDR3 loop spans 15 amino acids. Trimming left V 5 bases short and J 6 bases short, with 16 bases between. The CDR3 region is CASSDRMTRDEKLFF. The CDR3 region has the DNA TGTGCCAGCAGCGACAGGATGACTAGAGATGAAAAACTGTTTTTT.

A few counts support this clonotype. The rearrangement links TRBV7-2 to TRBJ2-7, with D perhaps matching TRBD1 (6 bases). The CDR3 length is 15 residues. Germline V gene data show CDR1 as SGHTA and CDR2 as FQGNSA. V was shortened by 5 bases and J by 4 bases, with 18 bases between the two germline ends. The chain's CDR3 is CASSQGHLKGYEQYF. CDR3 nucleotides: TGTGCCAGCAGCCAGGGACACCTAAAGGGTTACGAGCAGTACTTC.

This clonotype was counted at least ten times. The chain combines TRBV7-2 with TRBJ2-2; TRBD2 matches 7 bases. Trimming at V came to 5 bases and at J to 7 bases, leaving 10 bases not matched to a gene. CDR1 and CDR2 (germline): SGHTA, FQGNSA. This CDR3 has 15 amino acids. CDR3 sequence reads: CASSRGLSDGGELFF. DNA for the CDR3: TGTGCCAGCAGCCGGGGACTATCCGACGGCGGGGAGCTGTTTTTT.

This clonotype has just a few counts. V gene TRBV2 combines with J gene TRBJ2-1; 9 bases are shared with TRBD2. With V trimmed by 3 bases and J by 9 bases, 9 bases remained unmatched. The germline V gene encodes CDR1 SNHLY and CDR2 FYNNEI. The CDR3 extends over 15 amino acids. The CDR3 here is CASSDRLAGRGEQFF. The CDR3 DNA reads as TGTGCCAGCAGTGATAGGCTAGCGGGACGGGGTGAGCAGTTCTTC.